Listed below are T cell receptor beta chains from one sample, sequenced in a study of cytomegalovirus exposure and HLA in healthy donors. Sequencing was performed with immunoSEQ multiplex PCR; in TCRdb, only in-frame clones are kept and a portion is missing. This table has about 38,000 clones, approximately 66% appearing once. Sequenced sample: PBMCs. These TCRs come from a man between 45 and 60 years old in good health and CMV-seropositive. Each CDR3 is given with its conserved first and last residue. D genes are given only for firm matches.

D gene | CDR3 length | J gene | V gene | CDR3 protein
TRBD1 | 13 | TRBJ1-2 | TRBV6-5 | CASRIQGDYGYTF
TRBD1 | 15 | TRBJ2-5 | TRBV5-8 | CASSLGGQGLETQYF
. | 16 | TRBJ2-6 | TRBV15 | CATSRVRGSGANVLTF
. | 13 | TRBJ1-5 | TRBV29-1 | CSVLTGIGQPQHF
. | 15 | TRBJ1-6 | TRBV10-1 | CAKRKNQGIGSPLHF
. | 16 | TRBJ1-4 | TRBV7-2 | CASSLRPGGSNEKLFF
TRBD1 | 17 | TRBJ1-4 | TRBV10-3 | CAISGGTGTGNNEKLFF
. | 13 | . | TRBV7-6 | CASSSRYSYEQYF
. | 15 | TRBJ1-6 | TRBV7-6 | CASSPRGSYNSPLHF
TRBD1 | 15 | TRBJ2-1 | TRBV4-1 | CASSQRQGYYNEQFF
. | 14 | TRBJ1-2 | TRBV7-9 | CASSPWAGYYGYTF
TRBD1 | 15 | TRBJ1-2 | TRBV5-6 | CASSSGQGAGYGYTF
. | 11 | TRBJ1-2 | TRBV5-4 | CASSSYYGYTF
. | 13 | TRBJ2-1 | TRBV19 | CASRLEAYNEQFF
TRBD2 | 11 | TRBJ2-1 | TRBV27 | CASGRGDEQFF
TRBD1 | 13 | TRBJ2-1 | TRBV29-1 | CSVGGTGANEQFF
. | 15 | TRBJ2-7 | TRBV7-2 | CASSLAHRVTYEQYF
. | 15 | TRBJ2-3 | TRBV11-3 | CASSLGGGNTDTQYF
TRBD1 | 13 | TRBJ1-5 | TRBV30 | CAWSQGGGQPQHF
. | 14 | TRBJ2-5 | TRBV2 | CASSPSGYQETQYF
TRBD1 | 17 | TRBJ1-5 | TRBV2 | CASSEIGDREPHQPQHF
. | 12 | TRBJ2-7 | TRBV28 | CATRGNLYEQYF
. | 18 | TRBJ1-4 | TRBV7-8 | CASSSLRGGEATNEKLFF
. | 14 | TRBJ1-2 | TRBV30 | CAWSVIGTYHGYTF
. | 13 | TRBJ2-1 | TRBV11-3 | CASSLGPGREQFF
. | 12 | TRBJ1-4 | TRBV5-6 | CASSPRGEKLFF
. | 15 | TRBJ2-3 | TRBV6-5 | CASRETVGSGDTQYF
. | 14 | TRBJ2-2 | TRBV19 | CASASDGTTGELFF
TRBD1 | 14 | TRBJ2-1 | TRBV6-5 | CASSWTRQGNEQFF
TRBD1 | 16 | TRBJ1-1 | TRBV10-1 | CASSAGQGEMNTEAFF
. | 13 | TRBJ1-6 | TRBV27 | CASSLQGNSPLHF
. | 12 | TRBJ2-3 | TRBV6-5 | CASSQIPDTQYF
TRBD1 | 14 | TRBJ1-4 | TRBV30 | CAWTKGQRNEKLFF
. | 11 | . | TRBV6-1 | CASSDSYEQYF
TRBD1 | 14 | TRBJ2-7 | TRBV9 | CASSATGVLYEQYF
TRBD1 | 13 | TRBJ1-1 | TRBV2 | CASSVPGGTEAFF
TRBD1 | 15 | TRBJ1-5 | TRBV6-1 | CASSERTGRDQPQHF
. | 15 | TRBJ2-7 | TRBV4-2 | CASSQDQASDYEQYF
TRBD1 | 15 | TRBJ2-7 | TRBV27 | CASSFFTGQVYEQYF
TRBD2 | 18 | TRBJ2-1 | TRBV4-3 | CASSQGGTSGGGLNEQFF